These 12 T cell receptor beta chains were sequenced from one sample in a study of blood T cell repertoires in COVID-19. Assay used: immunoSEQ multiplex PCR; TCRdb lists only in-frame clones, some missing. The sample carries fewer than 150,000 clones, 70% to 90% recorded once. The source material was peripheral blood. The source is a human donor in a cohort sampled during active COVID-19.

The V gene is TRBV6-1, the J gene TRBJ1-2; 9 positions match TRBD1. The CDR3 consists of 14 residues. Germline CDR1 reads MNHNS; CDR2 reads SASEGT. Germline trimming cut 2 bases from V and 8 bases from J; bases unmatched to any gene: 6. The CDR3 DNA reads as TGTGCCAGCAGTGAATACCGGACAGGGGACGGCTACACCTTC. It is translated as CASSEYRTGDGYTF.

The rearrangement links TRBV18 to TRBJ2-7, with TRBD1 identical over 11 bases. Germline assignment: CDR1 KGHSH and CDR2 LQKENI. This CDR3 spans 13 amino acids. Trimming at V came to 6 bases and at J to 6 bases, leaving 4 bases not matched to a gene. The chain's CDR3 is CASSRGTGGEQYF. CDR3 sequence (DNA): TGTGCCAGCTCCCGAGGGACAGGGGGCGAGCAGTACTTC.

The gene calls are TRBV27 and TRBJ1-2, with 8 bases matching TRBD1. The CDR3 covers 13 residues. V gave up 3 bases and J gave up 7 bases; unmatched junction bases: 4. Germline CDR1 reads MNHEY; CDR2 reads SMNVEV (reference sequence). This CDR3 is CASSFRDRGGYTF. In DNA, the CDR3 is TGTGCCAGCAGTTTCCGCGACAGGGGTGGCTACACCTTC.

DNA for the CDR3: TGTGCCAGCAGCTTAATAAGGCGGGGGGGTTACAATGAGCAGTTCTTC. Encoded protein: CASSLIRRGGYNEQFF. V and J are TRBV7-2 and TRBJ2-1; 9 nucleotides line up with TRBD2. The CDR3 contains 16 residues. Trimming cost V 2 bases and J 4 bases; bases outside gene matches: 6. Germline assignment: CDR1 SGHTA and CDR2 FQGNSA.

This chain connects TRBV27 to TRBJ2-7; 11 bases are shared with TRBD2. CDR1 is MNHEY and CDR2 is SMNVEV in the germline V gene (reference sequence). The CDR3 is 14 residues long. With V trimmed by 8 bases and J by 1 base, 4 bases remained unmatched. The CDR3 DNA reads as TGTGCCAGCCAAACTAGCGGGGGTTCCTACGAGCAGTACTTC. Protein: CASQTSGGSYEQYF.

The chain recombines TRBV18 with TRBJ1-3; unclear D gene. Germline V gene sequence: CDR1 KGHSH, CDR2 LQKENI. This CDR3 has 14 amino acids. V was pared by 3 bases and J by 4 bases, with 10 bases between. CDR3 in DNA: TGTGCCAGCTCACCGGAGGCGTACGGAAACACCATATATTTT. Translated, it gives CASSPEAYGNTIYF.

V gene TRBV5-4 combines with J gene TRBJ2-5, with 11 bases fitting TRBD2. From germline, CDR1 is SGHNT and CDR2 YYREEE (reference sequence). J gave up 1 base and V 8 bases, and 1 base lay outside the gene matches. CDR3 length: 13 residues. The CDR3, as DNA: TGTGCCAGTAGCGGGGGGGTCCAAGAGACCCAGTACTTC. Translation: CASSGGVQETQYF.

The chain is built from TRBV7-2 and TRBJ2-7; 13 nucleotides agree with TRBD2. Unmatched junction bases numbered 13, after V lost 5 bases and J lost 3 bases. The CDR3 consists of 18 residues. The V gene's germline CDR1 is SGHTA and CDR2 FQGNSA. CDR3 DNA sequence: TGTGCCAGCAGCCTGGGACTAGCGGGGACACGGCCCGACTACGAGCAGTACTTC. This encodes CASSLGLAGTRPDYEQYF. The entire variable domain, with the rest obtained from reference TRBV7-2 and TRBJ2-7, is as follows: GAGVSQSPSNKVTEKGKDVELRCDPISGHTALYWYRQSLGQGLEFLIYFQGNSAPDKSGLPSDRFSAERTGGSVSTLTIQRTQQEDSAVYLCASSLGLAGTRPDYEQYFGPGTRLTVT.

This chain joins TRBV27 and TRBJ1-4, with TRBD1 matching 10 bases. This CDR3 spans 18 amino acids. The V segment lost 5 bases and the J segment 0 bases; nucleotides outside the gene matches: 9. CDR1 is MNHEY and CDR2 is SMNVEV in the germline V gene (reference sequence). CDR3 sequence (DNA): TGTGCCAGCAGTCCCATGGGACAGGGGTCCCCAACTAATGAAAAACTGTTTTTT. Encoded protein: CASSPMGQGSPTNEKLFF.

This CDR3 reads CASSRTGLEPQHF. The CDR3 DNA is TGTGCCAGCTCACGGACAGGTTTGGAGCCCCAGCATTTT. The chain links TRBV18 to TRBJ1-5, with 7 bases matching TRBD1. Germline CDR1 and CDR2: KGHSH and LQKENI. There are 13 residues in the CDR3. The V segment lost 4 bases and the J segment 8 bases; nucleotides outside the gene matches: 5.

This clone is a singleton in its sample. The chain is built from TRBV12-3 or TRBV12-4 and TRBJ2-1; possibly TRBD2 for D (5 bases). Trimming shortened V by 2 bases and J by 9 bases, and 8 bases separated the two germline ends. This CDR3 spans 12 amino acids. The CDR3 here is CASSLRGSEQFF. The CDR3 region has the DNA TGTGCCAGCAGTTTACGCGGGTCTGAGCAGTTCTTC.

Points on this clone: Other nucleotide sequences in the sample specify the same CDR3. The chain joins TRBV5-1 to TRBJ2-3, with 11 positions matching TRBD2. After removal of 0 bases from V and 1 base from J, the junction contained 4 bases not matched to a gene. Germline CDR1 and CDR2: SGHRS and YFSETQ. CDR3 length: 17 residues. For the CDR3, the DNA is TGCGCCAGCAGCTTGGGAACTAGCGGGGGCCGCACAGATACGCAGTATTTT. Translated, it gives CASSLGTSGGRTDTQYF.